The T cell receptor beta chain under discussion was sequenced for a study of T-cell memory formation after mild COVID-19. Overall study context: Each donor largely had its own TCR clusters. Findings of the study overall: A balance of CD4 and CD8 characterized clones contracting day 15 to 85, whereas later expanders leaned CD4+. CD4+ clones that contracted lay mainly in CM and EM; CD8+ ones lay in EMRA.

Amplification by 5'RACE using constant-segment primers produced TCR alpha and TCR beta cDNA libraries that carried sample barcodes and UMIs. TCRdb re-called the 5' RACE reads with MiXCR, one entry per CDR3 protein. The sample holds approximately 400,000 distinct CDR3 sequences, under 20% seen once. This clonotype was recorded many times. As yet, its antigen is unknown. The germline V gene has CDR1 LGHDT and CDR2 YNNKEL (reference sequence). There are 13 residues in the CDR3. V gave up 4 bases and J gave up 5 bases, with 11 bases separating them. The chain has TRBV3-1 and TRBJ1-2; D perhaps matches TRBD1 (5 bases). Sequenced material: PBMCs or a T cell subset sorted from them (not recorded which). This receptor was taken from a man between 18 and 35 years old who had mild COVID-19 (a few samples of this study predate the infection). Cell type and time point are not known. The CDR3 protein is CASSREGPYGYTF. The DNA of the CDR3 is TGTGCCAGCAGCCGGGAGGGGCCTTATGGCTACACCTTC.